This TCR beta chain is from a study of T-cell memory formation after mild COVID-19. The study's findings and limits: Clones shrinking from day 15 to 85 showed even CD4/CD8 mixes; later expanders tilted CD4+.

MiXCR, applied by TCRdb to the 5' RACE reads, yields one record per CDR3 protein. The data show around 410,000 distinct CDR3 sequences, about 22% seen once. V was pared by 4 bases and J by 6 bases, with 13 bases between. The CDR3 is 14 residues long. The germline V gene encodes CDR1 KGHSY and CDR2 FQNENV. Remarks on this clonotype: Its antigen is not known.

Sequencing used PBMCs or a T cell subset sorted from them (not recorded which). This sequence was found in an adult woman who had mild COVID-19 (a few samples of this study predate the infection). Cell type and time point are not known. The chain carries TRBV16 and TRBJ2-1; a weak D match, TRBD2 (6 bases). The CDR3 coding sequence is TGTGCCAGCAGCCGAGCTGGACTAATCAATGAGCAGTTCTTC. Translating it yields CASSRAGLINEQFF.